This T cell receptor (beta chain) appears in the sequencing data of a study of shared clonotypes between healthy human individuals. This clone was recorded at least ten times. The authors ran the assay at deep level. Libraries were prepared by immunoSEQ multiplex PCR; TCRdb keeps only in-frame clonotypes and omits some of them. The sample carries 740,000 or so clones, around 78% recorded once. Trimming removed 2 bases at V and 3 bases at J, with 15 bases between. The germline gives CDR1 MNHNS, CDR2 SASEGT. This CDR3 is built from 16 residues. The specimen was memory CD4+ T cells sorted from blood. Subset specified: CD45RA-negative fraction. The TCR originated in a woman under 40 in good health. The chain joins TRBV6-1 to TRBJ2-3, with D possibly TRBD1 on 6 matching bases. CDR3 in DNA: TGTGCCAGCAGTGAAACAGGGTTAGTTTCTACAGATACGCAGTATTTT. Its protein is CASSETGLVSTDTQYF.